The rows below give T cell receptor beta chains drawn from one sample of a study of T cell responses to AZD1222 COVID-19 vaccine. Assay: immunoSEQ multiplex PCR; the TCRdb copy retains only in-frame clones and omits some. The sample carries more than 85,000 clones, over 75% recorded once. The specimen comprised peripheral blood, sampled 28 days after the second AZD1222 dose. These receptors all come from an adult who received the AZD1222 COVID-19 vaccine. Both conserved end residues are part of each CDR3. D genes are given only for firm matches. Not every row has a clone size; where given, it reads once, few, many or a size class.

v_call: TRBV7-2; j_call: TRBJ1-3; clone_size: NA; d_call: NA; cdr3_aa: CASSLDVTGPRYF; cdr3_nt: TGTGCCAGCAGCTTAGATGTCACAGGCCCAAGATATTTT
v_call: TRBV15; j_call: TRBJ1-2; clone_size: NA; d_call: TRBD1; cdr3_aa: CATSLARGLVGYTF; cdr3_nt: TGTGCCACCAGTCTGGCCAGGGGGCTTGTTGGCTACACCTTC
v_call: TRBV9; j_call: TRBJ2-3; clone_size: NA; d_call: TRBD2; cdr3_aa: CASSAYGGASTDTQYF; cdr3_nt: TGTGCCAGCAGCGCCTACGGGGGGGCGAGCACAGATACGCAGTATTTT
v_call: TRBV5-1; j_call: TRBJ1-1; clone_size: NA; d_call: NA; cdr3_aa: CASSFGSEAFF; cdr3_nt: TGCGCCAGCAGCTTCGGGTCAGAAGCTTTCTTT
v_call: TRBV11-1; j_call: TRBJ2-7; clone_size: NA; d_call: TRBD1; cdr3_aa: CASTPSGTGIHEQYF; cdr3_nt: TGTGCCAGCACCCCTAGTGGGACAGGGATCCACGAGCAGTACTTC
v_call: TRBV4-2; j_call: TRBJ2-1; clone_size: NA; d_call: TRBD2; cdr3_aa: CASSLIGGGRAKNEQFF; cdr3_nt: TGTGCCAGCAGCCTTATTGGGGGCGGGAGGGCCAAGAATGAGCAGTTCTTC
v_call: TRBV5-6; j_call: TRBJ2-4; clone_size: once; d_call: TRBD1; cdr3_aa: CASSFDRQGSKNIQYF; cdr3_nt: TGTGCCAGCAGCTTTGACCGACAGGGGTCCAAAAACATTCAGTACTTC
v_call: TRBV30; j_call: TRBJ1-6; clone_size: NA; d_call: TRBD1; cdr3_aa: CAWADRDNSPLHF; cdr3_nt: TGTGCCTGGGCGGACAGGGATAATTCACCCCTCCACTTT
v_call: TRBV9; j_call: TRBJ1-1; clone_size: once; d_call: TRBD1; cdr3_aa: CASSYSGTGDTEAFF; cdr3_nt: TGTGCCAGCAGCTACTCCGGGACAGGGGACACTGAAGCTTTCTTT
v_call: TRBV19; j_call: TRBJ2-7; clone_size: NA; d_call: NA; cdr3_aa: CASSIPSGSSYEQYF; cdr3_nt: TGTGCCAGTAGTATTCCGTCGGGGAGCTCCTACGAGCAGTACTTC
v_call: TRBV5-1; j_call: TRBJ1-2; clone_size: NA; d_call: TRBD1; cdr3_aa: CASSIKTGNGYTF; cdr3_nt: TGCGCCAGCAGCATCAAGACAGGGAATGGCTACACCTTC
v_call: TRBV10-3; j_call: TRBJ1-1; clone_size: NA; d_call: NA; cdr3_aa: CAISDRVDGTEAFF; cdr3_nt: TGTGCCATCAGTGACAGGGTTGATGGCACTGAAGCTTTCTTT
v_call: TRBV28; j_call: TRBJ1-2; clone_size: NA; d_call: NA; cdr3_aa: CASSLSRPYGYTF; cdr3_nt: TGTGCCAGCAGTTTGAGTAGACCCTATGGCTACACCTTC
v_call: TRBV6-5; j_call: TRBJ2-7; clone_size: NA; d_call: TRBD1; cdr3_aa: CASSYGTDYEQYF; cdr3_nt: TGTGCCAGCAGTTACGGGACAGACTACGAGCAGTACTTC
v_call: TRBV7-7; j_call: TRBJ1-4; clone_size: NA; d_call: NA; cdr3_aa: CASSLGPATNEKLFF; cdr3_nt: TGTGCCAGCAGCTTAGGGCCAGCTACTAATGAAAAACTGTTTTTT
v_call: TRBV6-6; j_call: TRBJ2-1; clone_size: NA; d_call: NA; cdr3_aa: CASSYGDSGEQFF; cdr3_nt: TGTGCCAGCAGTTACGGAGACTCAGGGGAGCAGTTCTTC